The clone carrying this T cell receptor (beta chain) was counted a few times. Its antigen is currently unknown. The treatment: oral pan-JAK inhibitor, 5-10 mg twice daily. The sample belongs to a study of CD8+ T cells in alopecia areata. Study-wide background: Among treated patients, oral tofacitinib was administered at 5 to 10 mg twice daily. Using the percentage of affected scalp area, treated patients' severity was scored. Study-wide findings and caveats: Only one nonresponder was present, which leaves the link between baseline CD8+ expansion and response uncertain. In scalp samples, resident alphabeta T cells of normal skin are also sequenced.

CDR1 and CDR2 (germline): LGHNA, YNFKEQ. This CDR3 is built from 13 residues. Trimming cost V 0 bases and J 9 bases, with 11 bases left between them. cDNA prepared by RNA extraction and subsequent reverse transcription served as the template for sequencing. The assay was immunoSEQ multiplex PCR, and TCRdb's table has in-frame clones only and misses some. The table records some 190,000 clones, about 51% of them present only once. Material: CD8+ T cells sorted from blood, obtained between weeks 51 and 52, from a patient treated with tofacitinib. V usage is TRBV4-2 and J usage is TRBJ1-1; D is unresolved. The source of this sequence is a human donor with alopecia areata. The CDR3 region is CASSQDVSGKAFF. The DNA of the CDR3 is TGTGCCAGCAGCCAAGATGTTTCGGGGAAAGCTTTCTTT.